The source of this T cell receptor beta chain is a study of a mutant IDH1 vaccine in newly diagnosed glioma. Study as a whole: Commencement of vaccination occurred 4-6 weeks following radiotherapy alone, or concurrently with temozolomide cycles. Most patients had received both radiotherapy and temozolomide, the prior options being radiotherapy, temozolomide, or both. The timing of visit V12 was week 35, and that of visit V13 was week 47.

Here immunoSEQ multiplex PCR was the method, and the copy in TCRdb shows in-frame clones only, minus some. The table records tens of thousands of clones, 75% to 85% of them present only once. Study-level findings and limits: Pseudoprogression appeared independent of alterations in top peripheral clonotypes.

The sample's time point: week 35, safety follow-up. A single vaccine dose contained 300 ug of mutant IDH1 20-mer peptide, and topical imiquimod was used with it. In regard to this clone: Its antigen is still unknown.

CDR3 length: 17 residues. From germline, CDR1 is LGHNA and CDR2 YNFKEQ. Unmatched junction bases numbered 6, after V lost 2 bases and J lost 2 bases. The chain recombines TRBV4-2 with TRBJ2-7; 13 positions match TRBD2. The sequence was collected from a man between 40 and 49 years old with glioma. The sample was PBMCs, taken from a glioma patient whose treatment included an IDH1 peptide vaccine. The CDR3 DNA follows: TGTGCCAGCAGCCAAACGACCGGGACTAGCGGGACCTACGAGCAGTACTTC. As protein: CASSQTTGTSGTYEQYF.